The rows below give T cell receptor beta chains drawn from one sample of a study of blood T cell repertoires in COVID-19. Here immunoSEQ multiplex PCR was the method, and the copy in TCRdb shows in-frame clones only, minus some. The table includes about 83,000 clones, approximately 86% detected once. The sample taken for sequencing was peripheral blood. These receptor sequences come from a woman between 45 and 65 years old with active or convalescent COVID-19. The CDR3 runs from the conserved cysteine through the conserved F or W. D genes are given only for firm matches. Clone size appears in some rows only: once, few, many, or a class for an expanded clone.

CDR3 DNA: TGCGCCACGTCGCCCCTCGGCGGGGGGGCGACAGATACGCAGTATTTT
CDR3 protein: CATSPLGGGATDTQYF
J gene: TRBJ2-3
CDR3 length: 16
D gene: TRBD2
V gene: TRBV5-1
clone size: .

CDR3 DNA: TGTGCCAGCAGTTCGGCAGGATACTACGAGCAGTACTTC
CDR3 protein: CASSSAGYYEQYF
J gene: TRBJ2-7
CDR3 length: 13
D gene: .
V gene: TRBV27
clone size: few

CDR3 DNA: TGTGCCAGCACCAGCGGGGCGGATGGCTACACCTTC
CDR3 protein: CASTSGADGYTF
J gene: TRBJ1-2
CDR3 length: 12
D gene: .
V gene: TRBV27
clone size: .

CDR3 DNA: TGTGCCAGCAGTTACTCTGGACAGGGGGTGCTTTACGAGCAGTACTTC
CDR3 protein: CASSYSGQGVLYEQYF
J gene: TRBJ2-7
CDR3 length: 16
D gene: TRBD1
V gene: TRBV6-2/TRBV6-3
clone size: .

CDR3 DNA: TGTGCCAGCAGCCAAAGTTGGGAGGGCGCCTACGAGCAGTACTTC
CDR3 protein: CASSQSWEGAYEQYF
J gene: TRBJ2-7
CDR3 length: 15
D gene: TRBD2
V gene: TRBV3-1/TRBV3-2
clone size: once

CDR3 DNA: TGTGCCAGTAGAGGGACAGGGGTATATACTGAAGCTTTCTTT
CDR3 protein: CASRGTGVYTEAFF
J gene: TRBJ1-1
CDR3 length: 14
D gene: TRBD1
V gene: TRBV19
clone size: medium-sized

CDR3 DNA: TGTGCCACCAGCACATTCCGGACAGGATCCGGCGGCTACACCTTC
CDR3 protein: CATSTFRTGSGGYTF
J gene: TRBJ1-2
CDR3 length: 15
D gene: TRBD1
V gene: TRBV15
clone size: .

CDR3 DNA: TGCGCCAGCAGTCCAGCGGGACAACTAAATCAGCCCCAGCATTTT
CDR3 protein: CASSPAGQLNQPQHF
J gene: TRBJ1-5
CDR3 length: 15
D gene: .
V gene: TRBV5-1
clone size: .

CDR3 DNA: TGCGCCAGCAGCTTAAGAACAGGGGGGAACACTGAAGCTTTCTTT
CDR3 protein: CASSLRTGGNTEAFF
J gene: TRBJ1-1
CDR3 length: 15
D gene: TRBD1
V gene: TRBV5-1
clone size: .

CDR3 DNA: TGTGCCAGCTTACTGGACAGGGGGCCCACTGAAGCTTTCTTT
CDR3 protein: CASLLDRGPTEAFF
J gene: TRBJ1-1
CDR3 length: 14
D gene: TRBD1
V gene: TRBV18
clone size: .

CDR3 DNA: TGTGCCAGCAGGTACGACAGGGGATGGAATTCACCCCTCCACTTT
CDR3 protein: CASRYDRGWNSPLHF
J gene: TRBJ1-6
CDR3 length: 15
D gene: TRBD1
V gene: TRBV6-2/TRBV6-3
clone size: .

CDR3 DNA: TGCGCCAGCAGCTCGTTGGGCGCGAATGGCTACACCTTC
CDR3 protein: CASSSLGANGYTF
J gene: TRBJ1-2
CDR3 length: 13
D gene: .
V gene: TRBV4-3
clone size: .

CDR3 DNA: TGTGCCAGCAGTGTAGGCAGGGACACTGAAGCTTTCTTT
CDR3 protein: CASSVGRDTEAFF
J gene: TRBJ1-1
CDR3 length: 13
D gene: .
V gene: TRBV6-4
clone size: .

CDR3 DNA: TGTGCCGCGGGACCGAACTCCTACGAGCAGTACTTC
CDR3 protein: CAAGPNSYEQYF
J gene: TRBJ2-7
CDR3 length: 12
D gene: .
V gene: TRBV30
clone size: .

CDR3 DNA: TGTGCCAGCAGTCGGGAAAGGGATCCCTTTGAAAAACTGTTTTTT
CDR3 protein: CASSRERDPFEKLFF
J gene: TRBJ1-4
CDR3 length: 15
D gene: .
V gene: TRBV6-7
clone size: .

CDR3 DNA: TGTGCCAGCTCACTGGACGGGAGCTCCTACAATGAGCAGTTCTTC
CDR3 protein: CASSLDGSSYNEQFF
J gene: TRBJ2-1
CDR3 length: 15
D gene: .
V gene: TRBV18
clone size: .

CDR3 DNA: TGTGCCAGCAGCTTAGAAGGGGGCGTCAAAAACATTCAGTACTTC
CDR3 protein: CASSLEGGVKNIQYF
J gene: TRBJ2-4
CDR3 length: 15
D gene: TRBD1
V gene: TRBV7-2
clone size: .

CDR3 DNA: TGTGCCAGCAGTTCTGGACAGGGTGTGGAGACCCAGTACTTC
CDR3 protein: CASSSGQGVETQYF
J gene: TRBJ2-5
CDR3 length: 14
D gene: TRBD1
V gene: TRBV6-6
clone size: few

CDR3 DNA: TGTGCCAGCAGCACAACTAGCGGGGGCCCCTATGTGGGGTTCGAGGAGCAGTTCTTC
CDR3 protein: CASSTTSGGPYVGFEEQFF
J gene: TRBJ2-1
CDR3 length: 19
D gene: TRBD2
V gene: TRBV7-2
clone size: .

CDR3 DNA: TGTGCCAGCAGCCCTACTACGAGCACTGAAGCTTTCTTT
CDR3 protein: CASSPTTSTEAFF
J gene: TRBJ1-1
CDR3 length: 13
D gene: .
V gene: TRBV3-1/TRBV3-2
clone size: .

CDR3 DNA: TGTGCCAGCAGTTACCAGGGGAAGGGAGAGACCCAGTACTTC
CDR3 protein: CASSYQGKGETQYF
J gene: TRBJ2-5
CDR3 length: 14
D gene: .
V gene: TRBV6-5
clone size: .

CDR3 DNA: TGTGCCAGCTCACGAGGACAGGGGTCCTACAATGAGCAGTTCTTC
CDR3 protein: CASSRGQGSYNEQFF
J gene: TRBJ2-1
CDR3 length: 15
D gene: TRBD1
V gene: TRBV18
clone size: .

CDR3 DNA: TGTGCCAGCACCCTATCGGGGAGAACTGAAGCTTTCTTT
CDR3 protein: CASTLSGRTEAFF
J gene: TRBJ1-1
CDR3 length: 13
D gene: .
V gene: TRBV6-6
clone size: .

CDR3 DNA: TGTGCCAGTCGACAGGCTGGGTCCTACGAGCAGTACTTC
CDR3 protein: CASRQAGSYEQYF
J gene: TRBJ2-7
CDR3 length: 13
D gene: .
V gene: TRBV5-4
clone size: .

CDR3 DNA: TGCAGCGTTGCGAGGACTAGCGGCTACAATGAGCAGTTCTTC
CDR3 protein: CSVARTSGYNEQFF
J gene: TRBJ2-1
CDR3 length: 14
D gene: TRBD2
V gene: TRBV29-1
clone size: once

CDR3 DNA: TGCGCCAGCAGTTTGGGTCCCTTGGCTGCAGGGTACTACGAGCAGTACTTC
CDR3 protein: CASSLGPLAAGYYEQYF
J gene: TRBJ2-7
CDR3 length: 17
D gene: .
V gene: TRBV5-1
clone size: .

CDR3 DNA: TGTGCCAGCAGCTTGAACAGGGGTAATGAGCAGTTCTTC
CDR3 protein: CASSLNRGNEQFF
J gene: TRBJ2-1
CDR3 length: 13
D gene: TRBD1
V gene: TRBV7-9
clone size: .

CDR3 DNA: TGTGCCAGCAGCTTGCTGGACAGGTTAATGTCCGGGGAGCTGTTTTTT
CDR3 protein: CASSLLDRLMSGELFF
J gene: TRBJ2-2
CDR3 length: 16
D gene: TRBD1
V gene: TRBV7-2
clone size: .

CDR3 DNA: TGTGCCAGCAGCGACCCAGGGGGCAATCAGCCCCAGCATTTT
CDR3 protein: CASSDPGGNQPQHF
J gene: TRBJ1-5
CDR3 length: 14
D gene: .
V gene: TRBV7-9
clone size: .

CDR3 DNA: TGTGCCAGCAGCTTAAGGACAGGAACTGAAGCTTTCTTT
CDR3 protein: CASSLRTGTEAFF
J gene: TRBJ1-1
CDR3 length: 13
D gene: TRBD1
V gene: TRBV11-2
clone size: .

CDR3 DNA: TGTGCCAGCAGGCCACTCTCAGGTTTTGGCTACACCTTC
CDR3 protein: CASRPLSGFGYTF
J gene: TRBJ1-2
CDR3 length: 13
D gene: .
V gene: TRBV27
clone size: .

CDR3 DNA: TGTGCCAGCTCACAAGACGGAGCGGGGTTGAGTGAGCAGTTCTTC
CDR3 protein: CASSQDGAGLSEQFF
J gene: TRBJ2-1
CDR3 length: 15
D gene: TRBD2
V gene: TRBV18
clone size: .

CDR3 DNA: TGTGCCAGCAGCGATACCAACACGGGGAAGGATACGCAGTATTTT
CDR3 protein: CASSDTNTGKDTQYF
J gene: TRBJ2-3
CDR3 length: 15
D gene: .
V gene: TRBV5-6
clone size: .

CDR3 DNA: TGTGCCAGCAGCTTAGAGACTGGATCTAACTATGGCTACACCTTC
CDR3 protein: CASSLETGSNYGYTF
J gene: TRBJ1-2
CDR3 length: 15
D gene: .
V gene: TRBV7-6
clone size: .

CDR3 DNA: TGTGCCAGCAGCTTATTGACAGGGGGCCTCACTGAAGCTTTCTTT
CDR3 protein: CASSLLTGGLTEAFF
J gene: TRBJ1-1
CDR3 length: 15
D gene: TRBD1
V gene: TRBV5-4
clone size: .

CDR3 DNA: TGTGCCTGGTCTGGCGTGAGACAGCCAACCTATGGCTACACCTTC
CDR3 protein: CAWSGVRQPTYGYTF
J gene: TRBJ1-2
CDR3 length: 15
D gene: .
V gene: TRBV30
clone size: .

CDR3 DNA: TGTGCCAGCAGCCTTCCCCCAGGGGAAAAACTGTTTTTT
CDR3 protein: CASSLPPGEKLFF
J gene: TRBJ1-4
CDR3 length: 13
D gene: .
V gene: TRBV12-3/TRBV12-4
clone size: .

CDR3 DNA: TGTGCCAGCAGCCAGGACAGGGAGGGCTATGGCTACACCTTC
CDR3 protein: CASSQDREGYGYTF
J gene: TRBJ1-2
CDR3 length: 14
D gene: TRBD1
V gene: TRBV4-2
clone size: .

CDR3 DNA: TGTGCCAGCAGTTGGACAGGAGGGACTGAAGCTTTCTTT
CDR3 protein: CASSWTGGTEAFF
J gene: TRBJ1-1
CDR3 length: 13
D gene: TRBD1
V gene: TRBV6-5
clone size: .

CDR3 DNA: TGCGCCAGCAGCTACAAAACAGGGGCGGCTAACTATGGCTACACCTTC
CDR3 protein: CASSYKTGAANYGYTF
J gene: TRBJ1-2
CDR3 length: 16
D gene: TRBD1
V gene: TRBV5-1
clone size: .

CDR3 DNA: TGTGCCAGCAGTCAATCACTCACCTACGAGCAGTACTTC
CDR3 protein: CASSQSLTYEQYF
J gene: TRBJ2-7
CDR3 length: 13
D gene: .
V gene: TRBV6-5
clone size: .

CDR3 DNA: TGTGCCAGCAGCTTAGGGACAGGGGGAAATCAGCCCCAGCATTTT
CDR3 protein: CASSLGTGGNQPQHF
J gene: TRBJ1-5
CDR3 length: 15
D gene: TRBD1
V gene: TRBV7-2
clone size: .

CDR3 DNA: TGTGCCAGCTCAGTCGCGTCAACAGCAAATAATTCACCCCTCCACTTT
CDR3 protein: CASSVASTANNSPLHF
J gene: TRBJ1-6
CDR3 length: 16
D gene: .
V gene: TRBV18
clone size: .

CDR3 DNA: TGTGCCAGCAGTTCTATCCAGGGTAGGCTCTCTGGAAACACCATATATTTT
CDR3 protein: CASSSIQGRLSGNTIYF
J gene: TRBJ1-3
CDR3 length: 17
D gene: .
V gene: TRBV7-8
clone size: .

CDR3 DNA: TGTGCCAGCAGCTTAGGGCAGGGGCCCTTCTACGAGCAGTACTTC
CDR3 protein: CASSLGQGPFYEQYF
J gene: TRBJ2-7
CDR3 length: 15
D gene: .
V gene: TRBV7-7
clone size: .

CDR3 DNA: TGTGCCAGTAGTGCGGACAGGCCCACGGGGATTAATCAGCCCCAGCATTTT
CDR3 protein: CASSADRPTGINQPQHF
J gene: TRBJ1-5
CDR3 length: 17
D gene: TRBD1
V gene: TRBV19
clone size: .

CDR3 DNA: TGCGCCAGCAGCCAAGAGGGGCGGGACACAGATACGCAGTATTTT
CDR3 protein: CASSQEGRDTDTQYF
J gene: TRBJ2-3
CDR3 length: 15
D gene: .
V gene: TRBV4-1
clone size: .

CDR3 DNA: TGTGCCAGCAGCCTGACAGGGTACTCACCCCTCCACTTT
CDR3 protein: CASSLTGYSPLHF
J gene: TRBJ1-6
CDR3 length: 13
D gene: TRBD1
V gene: TRBV6-2/TRBV6-3
clone size: .

CDR3 DNA: TGCGCCAGCAGCCAAGGGACATGGAACACTGAAGCTTTCTTT
CDR3 protein: CASSQGTWNTEAFF
J gene: TRBJ1-1
CDR3 length: 14
D gene: .
V gene: TRBV5-1
clone size: .

CDR3 DNA: TGTGCCAGCAGCCGCACCGGGACAGTCTATCACTATGGCTACACCTTC
CDR3 protein: CASSRTGTVYHYGYTF
J gene: TRBJ1-2
CDR3 length: 16
D gene: TRBD1
V gene: TRBV14
clone size: few

CDR3 DNA: TGTGCCAGTAGTCTGTCCGGGAACAATCAGCCCCAGCATTTT
CDR3 protein: CASSLSGNNQPQHF
J gene: TRBJ1-5
CDR3 length: 14
D gene: .
V gene: TRBV19
clone size: .

CDR3 DNA: TGTGCCAGCAGCCAAGATACGAGACTGGAGAACTACAATGAGCAGTTCTTC
CDR3 protein: CASSQDTRLENYNEQFF
J gene: TRBJ2-1
CDR3 length: 17
D gene: .
V gene: TRBV4-2
clone size: .

CDR3 DNA: TGTGCCAGCAGCGTAGCTCCAGTAATGGCCTCTGGAAACACCATATATTTT
CDR3 protein: CASSVAPVMASGNTIYF
J gene: TRBJ1-3
CDR3 length: 17
D gene: .
V gene: TRBV9
clone size: .